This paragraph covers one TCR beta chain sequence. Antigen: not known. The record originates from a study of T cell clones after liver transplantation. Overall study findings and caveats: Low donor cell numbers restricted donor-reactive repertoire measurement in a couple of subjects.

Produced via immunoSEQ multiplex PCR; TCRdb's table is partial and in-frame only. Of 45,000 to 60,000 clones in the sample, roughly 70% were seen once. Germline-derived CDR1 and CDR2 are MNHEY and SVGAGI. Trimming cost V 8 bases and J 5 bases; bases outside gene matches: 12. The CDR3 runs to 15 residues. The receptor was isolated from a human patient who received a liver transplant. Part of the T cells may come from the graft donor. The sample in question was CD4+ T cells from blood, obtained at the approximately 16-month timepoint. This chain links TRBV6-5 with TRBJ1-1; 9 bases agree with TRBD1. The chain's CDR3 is CASRGQGIVGTEAFF. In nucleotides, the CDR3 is TGTGCCAGCCGAGGACAGGGGATAGTAGGTACTGAAGCTTTCTTT.